These T cell receptor beta chains were read from a single sample in a study of technical replicates of blood from several donors. Libraries were prepared by immunoSEQ multiplex PCR; TCRdb keeps only in-frame clonotypes and omits some of them. This repertoire shows roughly 69,000 clones, 70% to 90% found once; its top ten account for under 6.5%. Sequencing was performed on PBMCs. The receptors shown here come from a human donor in good health. Some clones in this sample may be carry-over from other donors' samples. CDR3s include the opening cysteine and the closing phenylalanine or tryptophan. Fields, in order: J gene, V gene, CDR3 protein.

>TRBJ1-4|TRBV11-3
CRGRSGEKLFF
>TRBJ2-7|TRBV5-6
CASSLGGGQYEQYF
>TRBJ2-7|TRBV5-1
CASSSDTGTYEQYF
>TRBJ1-4|TRBV19
CASSTTGNPNEKLFF
>TRBJ2-5|TRBV5-6
CASSFGQGIWGETQYF
>TRBJ1-2|TRBV5-1
CASSRGTALREGYTF
>TRBJ2-7|TRBV6-5
CASRTSADEQYF
>TRBJ1-5|TRBV7-9
CASSLVTGRLNQPQHF
>TRBJ2-3|TRBV6-5
CATRGTSDTDTQYF
>TRBJ2-5|TRBV7-9
CASTFQETQYF
>TRBJ2-1|TRBV7-9
CASSVTRSYNEQFF
>TRBJ2-7|TRBV4-2
CASSQLGLAHEQYF
>TRBJ2-2|TRBV2
CASNEQGAVTGELFF
>TRBJ1-6|TRBV28
CASSLRRFTYNSPLHF
>TRBJ2-1|TRBV2
CASSRDRFNEQFF
>TRBJ2-2|TRBV7-6
CASSLVGGNTGELFF
>TRBJ2-7|TRBV18
CASSPFPSDRGFEQYF
>TRBJ2-7|TRBV6-5
CASSYSLSRGGSEQYF
>TRBJ2-7|TRBV4-1
CASSPRTGGTYEQYF
>TRBJ2-7|TRBV2
CASRGDSAYEQYF
>TRBJ2-3|TRBV5-6
CASSRGATADTQYF
>TRBJ2-5|TRBV10-3
CAISESGGETQYF
>TRBJ2-1|TRBV6-5
CASSYSLAGNEQFF
>TRBJ1-1|TRBV7-9
CASSFDLEGTEAFF
>TRBJ2-3|TRBV5-3
CARSPAAGF
>TRBJ2-4|TRBV6-6
CASSGKGGAKNIQYF